Following are 27 T cell receptor beta chains from one sample sequenced in a study of T cell changes during pregnancy in multiple sclerosis. Sequencing used immunoSEQ multiplex PCR; TCRdb keeps in-frame clones, though not all of them. The table shows about 100,000 clones, with around 92% occurring only once. Sequences were derived from peripheral blood, sampled after pregnancy. These receptors came from a female donor with multiple sclerosis, enrolled in a pregnancy study.

The chain uses TRBV28 and TRBJ1-6; possibly TRBD1 for D (5 bases). Germline CDR1 is MDHEN and CDR2 is SYDVKM. The CDR3 runs to 15 residues. V dropped 2 bases and J dropped 11 bases, with 16 bases sitting between them. The CDR3 loop reads CASSLRRGGWAPLHF. The DNA for the CDR3 is TGTGCCAGCAGTTTACGACGGGGGGGTTGGGCACCCCTCCACTTT.

V usage is TRBV4-3 and J usage is TRBJ1-5; D remains ambiguous. V shed 0 bases and J shed 11 bases, with 20 bases lying between them. From germline, CDR1 is LGHNA and CDR2 YSLEER. The CDR3 has 16 amino acids. CDR3 residues: CASSQDWAQAVGAQHF. The CDR3 bases are TGCGCCAGCAGCCAAGATTGGGCCCAGGCCGTCGGGGCCCAGCATTTT.

The V gene is TRBV30, the J gene TRBJ1-1; D remains ambiguous. This CDR3 is built from 13 residues. V was pared by 1 base and J by 1 base, with 7 bases between. The V gene's germline CDR1 is GTSNPN and CDR2 SVGIG (reference sequence). The DNA for the CDR3 is TGTGCCTGGAGTGAACAGCCGAACACTGAAGCTTTCTTT. Residues: CAWSEQPNTEAFF.

Written as DNA, the CDR3 is TGTGCCAGCAGGGGACTAGCGGGGGAGACCCAGTACTTC. As protein: CASRGLAGETQYF. J is TRBJ2-5 and V is TRBV6-1, with 13 bases that match TRBD2. CDR3 length equals 13 residues. V trimming: 6 bases; J trimming: 5 bases; junction bases outside the gene matches: 0. The V gene's germline CDR1 is MNHNS and CDR2 SASEGT.

The chain combines TRBV27 with TRBJ2-7; D possibly corresponds to TRBD2 (6 bases). This CDR3 is 14 amino acids long. Germline loops: CDR1 MNHEY, CDR2 SMNVEV (reference sequence). V was cut by 6 bases and J by 2 bases, with 14 bases left in between. The CDR3 bases are TGTGCCAGCAGCCTGGTCGGGACTCCCTACGAGCAGTACTTC. This sequence encodes CASSLVGTPYEQYF.

The chain joins TRBV10-1 to TRBJ1-5; no firm D call. V lost 6 bases to trimming and J lost 0 bases, with 9 bases between them. The CDR3 has 14 amino acids. CDR1 and CDR2 from the germline V gene are WNHNN and SYGVQD (reference sequence). The CDR3 loop reads CASRGDISNQPQHF. The CDR3 coding sequence is TGCGCCAGCAGAGGCGACATTAGCAATCAGCCCCAGCATTTT.

This rearrangement joins TRBV18 to TRBJ2-3; D perhaps matches TRBD1 (6 bases). This CDR3 spans 15 amino acids. CDR1 is KGHSH, CDR2 LQKENI, per germline. V lost 6 bases, J lost 0 bases, and 13 bases lay in between. The CDR3 region has the DNA TGTGCCAGCTCGCTGAACAGGGTCAGCACAGATACGCAGTATTTT. It specifies CASSLNRVSTDTQYF.

This clone has only one observation. The chain links TRBV4-3 to TRBJ2-3, with 13 bases fitting TRBD2. Germline CDR1 and CDR2: LGHNA and YSLEER. The CDR3 has 15 amino acids. The J segment lost 8 bases and the V segment lost 6 bases, leaving 8 bases of the junction unmatched. The CDR3 nucleotides read TGCGCCAGCAGGAGAAGCCGGACTAGCGGGGGTACGCAGTATTTT. Translation: CASRRSRTSGGTQYF.

The genes are TRBV29-1 and TRBJ2-5, with D tentatively TRBD1 (5 bases). In germline, CDR1 is SQVTM, CDR2 ANQGSEA. The CDR3 is 12 amino acids. Trimming stripped 5 bases from V and 2 bases from J, with 9 bases between. The CDR3 loop is CSVSQGQETQYF. In DNA form, the CDR3 reads TGCAGCGTTAGTCAGGGTCAAGAGACCCAGTACTTC.

The rearrangement joins TRBV30 to TRBJ1-1; 7 bases are shared with TRBD1. Germline CDR1 and CDR2: GTSNPN and SVGIG (reference sequence). After removal of 4 bases from V and 0 bases from J, the junction contained 5 bases not matched to a gene. This CDR3 spans 14 amino acids. The CDR3 bases are TGTGCCTGGACCCCGGACAGGTTGAACACTGAAGCTTTCTTT. It yields the protein CAWTPDRLNTEAFF.

This clone was recorded once. The J gene is TRBJ1-1, the V gene TRBV5-1, with D hard to call. There are 16 residues in the CDR3. CDR1 is SGHRS and CDR2 is YFSETQ in the germline V gene. The ends were cut back, 1 base at V and 4 bases at J, with 17 bases in the middle. CDR3 loop: CASSLFRGGVGTEAFF. The CDR3 nucleotides are TGCGCCAGCAGCTTGTTCCGGGGAGGAGTCGGCACTGAAGCTTTCTTT.

The chain uses TRBV7-2 and TRBJ1-2, with TRBD1 matching 8 bases. The CDR3 length is 14 residues. CDR1 and CDR2 (germline): SGHTA, FQGNSA. V dropped 5 bases and J dropped 7; count of bases not matched to a gene: 9. The CDR3, as DNA: TGTGCCAGCAGCAAGGACAGGGCATCAGGTGGCTACACCTTC. This codes for CASSKDRASGGYTF.

The rearrangement links TRBV5-5 to TRBJ1-2; 9 positions match TRBD1. From germline, CDR1 is SGHKS and CDR2 YYEKEE (reference sequence). This CDR3 comprises 16 residues. V trimming: 4 bases; J trimming: 6 bases; junction bases outside the gene matches: 13. CDR3: CASSIIPGTGLDGYTF. The DNA of the CDR3 is TGTGCCAGCAGCATTATTCCCGGGACAGGGCTAGATGGCTACACCTTC.

The chain employs TRBV7-2 and TRBJ1-6; D possibly corresponds to TRBD1 (5 bases). Between the trimmed V and J ends, which lost 1 base and 6 bases, there was a span of 7 bases. The CDR3 runs to 14 residues. Germline-derived CDR1 and CDR2 are SGHTA and FQGNSA. For the CDR3, the DNA is TGTGCCAGCAGCTTAGTGGGGGGTAATTCACCCCTCCACTTT. Translation: CASSLVGGNSPLHF.

This clone appeared a few times. This sequence joins TRBV6-1 and TRBJ2-7, with D perhaps matching TRBD1 (5 bases). V was cut by 0 bases and J by 0 bases, with 9 bases left in between. The CDR3 loop spans 15 amino acids. The germline V gene has CDR1 MNHNS and CDR2 SASEGT. The chain's CDR3 is CASSEAQGSSYEQYF. DNA of the CDR3: TGTGCCAGCAGTGAAGCGCAGGGCAGCTCCTACGAGCAGTACTTC.

The chain employs TRBV19 and TRBJ2-1; 7 positions agree with TRBD2. V trimming: 1 base; J trimming: 4 bases; junction bases outside the gene matches: 1. The CDR3 spans 14 residues. CDR1 LNHDA and CDR2 SQIVND come from the germline V gene (reference sequence). The CDR3 loop is CASSIARGYNEQFF. CDR3 sequence (DNA): TGTGCCAGTAGTATAGCGCGGGGGTACAATGAGCAGTTCTTC.

This chain joins TRBV4-1 and TRBJ1-5, with D possibly being TRBD1 (5 bases). Trimming cost V 6 bases and J 1 base, with 10 bases left between them. This CDR3 has 14 amino acids. Germline V gene sequence: CDR1 MGHRA, CDR2 YSYEKL. CDR3 amino acids: CASSLSGSNQPQHF. DNA for the CDR3: TGCGCCAGCAGTTTATCAGGGAGCAATCAGCCCCAGCATTTT.

The chain combines TRBV7-6 with TRBJ2-2; 9 bases fit TRBD1. Germline V gene sequence: CDR1 SGHVS, CDR2 FNYEAQ. The CDR3 loop spans 16 amino acids. J lost 6 bases, V lost 1 base, and 6 bases had no gene match. This chain's CDR3 is CASSLVYRGLAGELFF. CDR3 coding DNA: TGTGCCAGCAGCTTAGTTTACAGGGGGCTGGCCGGGGAGCTGTTTTTT.

The chain employs TRBV5-1 and TRBJ2-7, with 12 positions matching TRBD1. This CDR3 has 16 amino acids. V was pared by 0 bases and J by 5 bases, with 6 bases of the junction left unmatched. Germline CDR1 and CDR2: SGHRS and YFSETQ. The CDR3: CASSLGGQGAINEQYF. Here the CDR3 DNA reads TGCGCCAGCAGCTTGGGGGGACAGGGGGCAATCAACGAGCAGTACTTC.

This chain uses TRBV6-6 with TRBJ1-2, with D possibly TRBD1 on 6 matching bases. The V end was cut by 0 bases, the J end by 6 bases, with 11 bases between. Germline values: CDR1 MNHNY, CDR2 SVGAGI (reference sequence). The CDR3 length is 14 residues. CDR3 nucleotide sequence: TGTGCCAGCAGTTACTCGTACAGGGATAATGGCTACACCTTC. It codes for CASSYSYRDNGYTF.

V gene TRBV7-2 combines with J gene TRBJ1-5; D possibly corresponds to TRBD1 (5 bases). The CDR3 spans 15 residues. Germline V CDR1 and CDR2: SGHTA, FQGNSA. Trimming pared 5 bases from V and 0 bases from J, leaving 11 bases between. The CDR3 bases are TGTGCCAGCAGCCCAGGGACTATTAGCAATCAGCCCCAGCATTTT. Protein sequence: CASSPGTISNQPQHF. The whole variable domain, remainder taken from reference TRBV7-2 and TRBJ1-5, is GAGVSQSPSNKVTEKGKDVELRCDPISGHTALYWYRQSLGQGLEFLIYFQGNSAPDKSGLPSDRFSAERTGGSVSTLTIQRTQQEDSAVYLCASSPGTISNQPQHFGDGTRLSIL.

This chain uses TRBV5-4 with TRBJ2-2; D gene uncertain. The CDR3 consists of 15 residues. Germline V lookup: CDR1 SGHNT, CDR2 YYREEE (reference sequence). V was shortened by 0 bases and J by 1 base, with 7 bases between the two germline ends. For the CDR3, the DNA is TGTGCCAGCAGCTTGGTTGCGGAGAACACCGGGGAGCTGTTTTTT. Its protein is CASSLVAENTGELFF.

The chain combines TRBV27 with TRBJ2-1; 11 nucleotides align to TRBD2. This CDR3 is built from 18 residues. V dropped 3 bases and J dropped 3; count of bases not matched to a gene: 10. Germline V gene lookup returns CDR1 MNHEY and CDR2 SMNVEV (reference sequence). DNA of the CDR3: TGTGCCAGCAGTTTCCCCGAGACTAGCGGGGACGGCTACAATGAGCAGTTCTTC. It yields the protein CASSFPETSGDGYNEQFF.

The chain recombines TRBV27 with TRBJ1-1, with D maybe TRBD1 (5 bases). The germline V and J ends were trimmed by 5 bases and 2 bases, with 9 bases remaining between them. The CDR3 spans 13 residues. Germline CDR1 is MNHEY and CDR2 is SMNVEV (reference sequence). CDR3 nucleotides: TGTGCCAGCAGTCTCGACAGTAACACTGAAGCTTTCTTT. It is translated as CASSLDSNTEAFF.

V usage is TRBV27 and J usage is TRBJ2-7; 9 bases match TRBD1. V was pared by 5 bases and J by 3 bases, with 8 bases of the junction left unmatched. Germline V CDR1 and CDR2: MNHEY, SMNVEV (reference sequence). The CDR3 has 15 amino acids. CDR3 in amino acids: CASSVTGTGRYEQYF. DNA of the CDR3: TGTGCCAGCAGTGTAACCGGGACAGGGCGCTACGAGCAGTACTTC.

The chain couples TRBV5-1 to TRBJ2-1; 10 positions agree with TRBD2. With 4 bases clipped from V and 5 bases from J, the junction kept 12 bases outside the gene matches. The CDR3 contains 17 residues. CDR1 is SGHRS, CDR2 YFSETQ, per germline. In DNA, the CDR3 is TGCGCCAGCAGCACTGGGGCTAGCGGGAGCATAGACAATGAGCAGTTCTTC. This encodes CASSTGASGSIDNEQFF.

CDR3 sequence: CASSLRGQPDSSINSPLHF. The DNA for the CDR3 is TGCGCCAGCAGCTTGCGGGGACAGCCTGACTCCTCTATTAATTCACCCCTCCACTTT. The chain employs TRBV5-1 and TRBJ1-6; 7 bases match TRBD1. The V gene's germline CDR1 is SGHRS and CDR2 YFSETQ. V gave up 1 base and J gave up 6 bases; unmatched junction bases: 16. The CDR3 sequence is 19 residues long.